A single sample gave rise to the 18 T cell receptor beta chains below, sequenced in a study of T cell responses to AZD1222 COVID-19 vaccine. Some clones are missing from TCRdb's copy, which holds only in-frame ones; the method was immunoSEQ multiplex PCR. The sample shows about 130,000 clones, under 95% of them seen only once. Sequencing was performed on peripheral blood, taken 28 days after the second AZD1222 dose. All receptors derive from an adult who received the AZD1222 COVID-19 vaccine.

The CDR3 DNA reads TGTGCCAGCAGCCATGGCCTAGTCGGAGGACCCACAGATACGCAGTATTTT. This sequence encodes CASSHGLVGGPTDTQYF. The V call is TRBV4-2, the J call TRBJ2-3, with D perhaps TRBD2 (5 bases). Germline-derived CDR1 and CDR2 are LGHNA and YNFKEQ. The CDR3 covers 17 residues. V lost 3 bases to trimming and J lost 2 bases, with 18 bases between them.

The J gene is TRBJ2-7, the V gene TRBV6-5; unclear D gene. The CDR3 totals 12 residues. Trimming shortened V by 11 bases and J by 5 bases, and 16 bases separated the two germline ends. The V gene's germline CDR1 is MNHEY and CDR2 SVGAGI. DNA of the CDR3: TGTGCCTCCGCACCCGCGGTCAACGAGCAGTACTTC. Amino acids: CASAPAVNEQYF.

This sequence joins TRBV19 and TRBJ2-7, with D tentatively TRBD2 (7 bases). The germline gives CDR1 LNHDA, CDR2 SQIVND (reference sequence). V was clipped by 0 bases and J by 2 bases, with 14 bases between them. This CDR3 region has 16 residues. CDR3 sequence: CASSIDLRGAAYEQYF. CDR3 nucleotide sequence: TGTGCCAGTAGTATAGATCTTCGGGGGGCCGCCTACGAGCAGTACTTC. Supplemented by reference TRBV19 and TRBJ2-7, the full variable domain reads DGGITQSPKYLFRKEGQNVTLSCEQNLNHDAMYWYRQDPGQGLRLIYYSQIVNDFQKGDIAEGYSVSREKKESFPLTVTSAQKNPTAFYLCASSIDLRGAAYEQYFGPGTRLTVT.

The V gene is TRBV6-5, the J gene TRBJ1-6; D perhaps matches TRBD1 (5 bases). V was trimmed by 5 bases and J by 4 bases, leaving 12 bases between them. The germline V gene has CDR1 MNHEY and CDR2 SVGAGI. The CDR3 sequence is 15 residues long. The CDR3 DNA reads TGTGCCAGCAGTCTAGCAGGGTCTTATAATTCACCCCTCCACTTT. It yields the protein CASSLAGSYNSPLHF.

The chain links TRBV18 to TRBJ2-1; 11 bases are shared with TRBD1. V lost 6 bases to trimming and J lost 6 bases; unmatched junction nucleotides: 4. This CDR3 comprises 14 residues. Germline V gene data show CDR1 as KGHSH and CDR2 as LQKENI. The DNA for the CDR3 is TGTGCCAGCTCCCCCGGGACAGGGGGCAATGAGCAGTTCTTC. It specifies CASSPGTGGNEQFF.

This sequence joins TRBV28 and TRBJ2-7, with D possibly matching TRBD1 (6 bases). The CDR3 covers 15 residues. V shed 8 bases and J shed 3 bases, with 20 bases lying between them. CDR1 is MDHEN, CDR2 SYDVKM, per germline. This CDR3 reads CASLQGPETIYEQYF. CDR3 nucleotide sequence: TGTGCCAGCCTACAGGGCCCCGAGACTATCTACGAGCAGTACTTC.

J is TRBJ1-3 and V is TRBV5-6; 10 bases map to TRBD1. The CDR3 has 15 residues. Trimming took 3 bases from V and 2 from J; bases not matched to a gene: 2. Germline CDR1 is SGHDT and CDR2 is YYEEEE. The CDR3, as DNA: TGTGCCAGCAGCTGGGACAGGGGAACTGGAAACACCATATATTTT. Translated: CASSWDRGTGNTIYF. The variable domain in full, with the rest retrieved from reference TRBV5-6 and TRBJ1-3, is DAGVTQSPTHLIKTRGQQVTLRCSPKSGHDTVSWYQQALGQGPQFIFQYYEEEERQRGNFPDRFSGHQFPNYSSELNVNALLLGDSALYLCASSWDRGTGNTIYFGEGSWLTVV.

The chain employs TRBV28 and TRBJ2-3, with 7 bases identical to TRBD2. This CDR3 comprises 18 residues. V trimming: 7 bases; J trimming: 0 bases; junction bases outside the gene matches: 16. In germline, CDR1 is MDHEN, CDR2 SYDVKM. CDR3 residues: CASTRSGIYASSTDTQYF. The CDR3 DNA follows: TGTGCCAGCACGCGGAGCGGGATATATGCTTCTAGCACAGATACGCAGTATTTT.

The CDR3 sequence: CATSQDTQPQHF. The CDR3 DNA reads as TGTGCCACCAGCCAAGACACCCAGCCCCAGCATTTT. The chain is built from TRBV15 and TRBJ1-5, with D unclear. The V end lost 5 bases, the J end lost 7 bases, and 9 bases lay between the germline ends. CDR1 and CDR2 from the germline V gene are LNHNV and YYDKDF (reference sequence). The length of the CDR3 is 12 residues.

The CDR3 is CSAGGQDSYEQYF. For the CDR3, the DNA is TGCAGCGCCGGGGGGCAGGACTCCTACGAGCAGTACTTC. The J gene is TRBJ2-7, the V gene TRBV29-1, with D perhaps matching TRBD2 (7 bases). CDR3 length: 13 residues. The germline V gene encodes CDR1 SQVTM and CDR2 ANQGSEA. Trimming left V 7 bases short and J 0 bases short, with 13 bases between.

The chain combines TRBV6-2 or TRBV6-3 with TRBJ1-3; 7 bases align to TRBD1. This CDR3 is 15 amino acids long. Germline CDR1 and CDR2: MNHEY and SVGEGT. Germline trimming cut 5 bases from V and 3 bases from J; bases unmatched to any gene: 7. The CDR3 reads CASSPVDRDGNTIYF. The DNA for the CDR3 is TGTGCCAGCAGTCCCGTCGACAGGGATGGAAACACCATATATTTT.

The gene calls are TRBV5-6 and TRBJ2-5; no reliable D call. V was clipped by 0 bases and J by 1 base, with 10 bases between them. The CDR3 contains 15 residues. The V gene's germline CDR1 is SGHDT and CDR2 YYEEEE. The CDR3 coding sequence is TGTGCCAGCAGCTTGGAATTGGGTTCCCAAGAGACCCAGTACTTC. This gives the protein CASSLELGSQETQYF.

In its sample, this clone was seen a few times. This chain joins TRBV5-5 and TRBJ1-1, with D unresolved. This CDR3 region has 14 residues. Trimming left V 0 bases short and J 7 bases short, with 13 bases between. Germline-derived CDR1 and CDR2 are SGHKS and YYEKEE (reference sequence). Here the CDR3 reads CASSLAWTGGEAFF. The CDR3 region has the DNA TGTGCCAGCAGCTTGGCCTGGACGGGAGGTGAAGCTTTCTTT.

J is TRBJ2-5 and V is TRBV11-2; 8 bases fit TRBD1. CDR1 and CDR2 (germline): SGHAT, FQNNGV. The V and J ends lost 2 bases and 4 bases, in that order; junction bases with no gene match: 3. The CDR3 contains 14 residues. The CDR3 is CASSLPGGVETQYF. As DNA, the CDR3 is TGTGCCAGCAGCTTACCAGGGGGCGTAGAGACCCAGTACTTC.

The chain uses TRBV2 and TRBJ1-1, with D maybe TRBD1 (5 bases). The CDR3 covers 15 residues. The germline V and J ends were trimmed by 3 bases and 3 bases, with 14 bases remaining between them. Germline V CDR1 and CDR2: SNHLY, FYNNEI. The CDR3 here is CASSDEDTSYTEAFF. The CDR3 nucleotides are TGTGCCAGCAGTGATGAGGACACATCCTACACTGAAGCTTTCTTT.

CDR3 nucleotide sequence: TGTGCCACCAGTTATGAGGATACGCAGTATTTT. It yields the protein CATSYEDTQYF. The chain recombines TRBV24-1 with TRBJ2-3, with D hard to call. With 6 bases removed from V and 6 bases from J, the gap between germline ends came to 6 bases. Looked up from germline, CDR1 is KGHDR and CDR2 is SFDVKD. CDR3 length: 11 residues.

The chain employs TRBV4-1 and TRBJ2-1; D may be TRBD1 (5 bases). In germline, CDR1 is MGHRA, CDR2 YSYEKL. The CDR3 loop spans 17 amino acids. With 0 bases removed from V and 0 bases from J, the gap between germline ends came to 12 bases. As DNA, the CDR3 is TGCGCCAGCAGCCAAGAATGGGGCTCGATCTCCTACAATGAGCAGTTCTTC. It specifies CASSQEWGSISYNEQFF.

The V call is TRBV5-1, the J call TRBJ2-3; D is tentatively TRBD1 or TRBD2 (6 bases each). This CDR3 is built from 15 residues. The ends were cut back, 4 bases at V and 1 base at J, with 13 bases in the middle. The germline V gene encodes CDR1 SGHRS and CDR2 YFSETQ. The CDR3 reads CASSPRGDGTDTQYF. The CDR3 DNA reads as TGCGCCAGCAGCCCGAGGGGGGACGGCACAGATACGCAGTATTTT.